The next 6 T cell receptor beta chains were all read from a single sample in a study of CD4 T cells in relation to SARS-CoV-2 and coronaviruses. Profiling relied on immunoSEQ multiplex PCR, and the TCRdb table lists in-frame clones only, not all of them. Among 25,000 to 30,000 clones listed, approximately 80% were seen once. The antigens of these receptors remain unknown. CD4+ T cells from unexposed donors were obtained before the COVID-19 pandemic (2011-2018). CD4+ T cells were isolated from the cells after nine to eleven days of culture. Sequencing was carried out using CD4+ T cells from PBMCs, cultured in vitro. Receptor source: a human donor in good health.

J is TRBJ2-7 and V is TRBV11-2, with TRBD1 matching 9 bases. CDR1 is SGHAT, CDR2 FQNNGV, per germline. The CDR3 contains 16 residues. Trimming at V came to 4 bases and at J to 7 bases, leaving 14 bases not matched to a gene. The CDR3 DNA follows: TGTGCCAGCAGCTCCATGACAGGGGGGCGGGTGAGTGAGCAGTACTTC. It codes for CASSSMTGGRVSEQYF.

In this sample, this clone turned up a few times. The rearrangement uses TRBV19 and TRBJ1-4; no firm D call. This CDR3 spans 13 amino acids. Trimming removed 8 bases at V and 8 bases at J, with 15 bases between. Germline CDR1 LNHDA, CDR2 SQIVND (reference sequence). The CDR3 loop reads CASSDQIGEKLFF. Written as DNA, the CDR3 is TGTGCCAGTTCGGACCAAATAGGGGAAAAACTGTTTTTT. The variable domain in full, completed from reference TRBV19 and TRBJ1-4, reads DGGITQSPKYLFRKEGQNVTLSCEQNLNHDAMYWYRQDPGQGLRLIYYSQIVNDFQKGDIAEGYSVSREKKESFPLTVTSAQKNPTAFYLCASSDQIGEKLFFGSGTQLSVL.

The genes are TRBV21-1 and TRBJ1-1; no DNA check was done on the table's D call, TRBD1. TRBV21-1 is a known pseudogene. This CDR3 has 16 residues. The CDR3 DNA follows: TGTGCCAGCCGGTTGGGCCGCAGACCGTTCAACACTGAAGCTTTCTTT. It is translated as CASRLGRRPFNTEAFF.

The chain links TRBV7-2 to TRBJ1-1, with D possibly TRBD1 on 5 matching bases. The CDR3 is 14 amino acids. V gave up 1 base and J gave up 4 bases, with 10 bases separating them. The V gene's germline CDR1 is SGHTA and CDR2 FQGNSA. CDR3 nucleotide sequence: TGTGCCAGCAGCTTAGAAGGGGCAGGCACTGAAGCTTTCTTT. This gives the protein CASSLEGAGTEAFF.

The V call is TRBV7-3, the J call TRBJ2-1, with 7 nucleotides matching TRBD2. The CDR3 sequence is 16 residues long. With V trimmed by 1 base and J by 0 bases, 3 bases remained unmatched. Germline V CDR1 and CDR2: SGHTA, FQGTGA. The CDR3 protein is CASSLNGGSSYNEQFF. The CDR3, as DNA: TGTGCCAGCAGCTTAAATGGCGGGAGCTCCTACAATGAGCAGTTCTTC.

In its sample, this clone was seen a few times. The J gene is TRBJ2-2, the V gene TRBV9; no firm D call. Trimming took 0 bases from V and 2 from J, leaving 11 bases between them. The CDR3 runs 16 residues. Per the germline V gene, CDR1 is SGDLS and CDR2 is YYNGEE. This chain's CDR3 is CASSVALGYNTGELFF. DNA of the CDR3: TGTGCCAGCAGCGTAGCCCTGGGGTACAACACCGGGGAGCTGTTTTTT. The whole variable domain, remainder taken from reference TRBV9 and TRBJ2-2, is DSGVTQTPKHLITATGQRVTLRCSPRSGDLSVYWYQQSLDQGLQFLIQYYNGEERAKGNILERFSAQQFPDLHSELNLSSLELGDSALYFCASSVALGYNTGELFFGEGSRLTVL.